Listed below are T cell receptor beta chains from one sample, sequenced in a study of blood T cell repertoires in COVID-19. Measured with immunoSEQ multiplex PCR; TCRdb has only the in-frame clones, and not every one. The sample includes 81,000 or so clones, approximately 85% of them seen just once. The sequenced material came from peripheral blood. The receptors were gathered from a man between 50 and 59 years old with COVID-19, enrolled during active disease. CDR3s include the opening cysteine and the closing phenylalanine or tryptophan. A D gene is named only where the DNA matches it firmly. Not all rows give a size; the values are once, few, many and, for expanded clones, a class.

j_call d_call v_call clone_size cdr3_nt cdr3_aa
TRBJ1-5 NA TRBV6-2/TRBV6-3 NA TGTGCCAGCAGTTACAGGGGCGAGGAGCCCCAGCATTTT CASSYRGEEPQHF
TRBJ2-1 TRBD2 TRBV14 NA TGTGCCAGCAGCCAAGATGGGGGACTAGCGTCCTACAATGAGCAGTTCTTC CASSQDGGLASYNEQFF
TRBJ1-1 NA TRBV18 NA TGTGCCAGCTCACCCGCCGGGAACACTGAAGCTTTCTTT CASSPAGNTEAFF
TRBJ1-5 TRBD1 TRBV30 NA TGTGCCTGGAGTGTACAGGGGGCGAGGGAGCCCCAGCATTTT CAWSVQGAREPQHF
TRBJ2-5 NA TRBV5-1 NA TGCGCCAGCAGCTTGAATGGGGGCGAATCAGAGACCCAGTACTTC CASSLNGGESETQYF
TRBJ2-1 TRBD1 TRBV10-3 NA TGTGCCATCAGCCTTGACAGGGTGTCCTACAATGAGCAGTTCTTC CAISLDRVSYNEQFF
TRBJ2-1 TRBD2 TRBV4-1 NA TGCGCCAGCAGCCAGAGTAGCGGGAGGACAGTAGCCAATGAGCAGTTCTTC CASSQSSGRTVANEQFF
TRBJ1-2 NA TRBV4-2 NA TGTGCCAGCAGCCAGATAACCCGGGAGAGTGGCTACACCTTC CASSQITRESGYTF
TRBJ1-5 NA TRBV6-5 few TGTGCCAGCAGTTACGACACCAATCAGCCCCAGCATTTT CASSYDTNQPQHF
TRBJ1-5 TRBD1 TRBV28 once TGTGCCAGCAGTCCCACAGGGGGCTTCAATCAGCCCCAGCATTTT CASSPTGGFNQPQHF
TRBJ1-1 NA TRBV5-1 NA TGCGCCAGCAGCATAGGACAGATGAACACTGAAGCTTTCTTT CASSIGQMNTEAFF
TRBJ2-2 NA TRBV25-1 NA TGTGCCAGCAGTGAATGGCGGATGAACACCGGGGAGCTGTTTTTT CASSEWRMNTGELFF
TRBJ2-3 TRBD2 TRBV28 NA TGTGCCAGCAGTACTGGACTAGCGGGGACAGATACGCAGTATTTT CASSTGLAGTDTQYF
TRBJ2-7 NA TRBV6-5 NA TGTGCCTCCGGGAGAGGGTCCTACGAGCAGTACTTC CASGRGSYEQYF
TRBJ1-5 NA TRBV28 NA TGTGCCAGCAGCCTCAGGGAGGCCAATCCCTCTCAGCCCCAGCATTTT CASSLREANPSQPQHF
TRBJ1-1 TRBD1 TRBV7-3 NA TGTGCCAGCAGCCTTAACCGGGACAGGGAGTCAGCTTTCTTT CASSLNRDRESAFF
TRBJ1-1 NA TRBV7-9 NA TGTGCCAGCAGTCGCGGACTTAACCCTGAAGCTTTCTTT CASSRGLNPEAFF
TRBJ2-2 TRBD2 TRBV15 NA TGTGCCACCAGCAGAGATCCAACGGGAGGGCGGACCGGGGAGCTGTTTTTT CATSRDPTGGRTGELFF
TRBJ1-5 NA TRBV29-1 NA TGCAGCGTTGCACACGGTCGAGGGCTTGGGCAGCCCCAGCATTTT CSVAHGRGLGQPQHF
TRBJ1-4 NA TRBV6-5 NA TGTGCCAGCAGCATGATAGCAACTAATGAAAAACTGTTTTTT CASSMIATNEKLFF
TRBJ1-1 NA TRBV2 NA TGTGCCAGCAGGGAACAGGGATTGTACACTGAAGCTTTCTTT CASREQGLYTEAFF
TRBJ1-1 NA TRBV28 NA TGTGCCAGCAGTTTACGAGGAGGGTTCACTGAAGCTTTCTTT CASSLRGGFTEAFF
TRBJ1-3 TRBD1 TRBV7-8 once TGTGCCAGCAGCTTAGCGACAGGGTCGGACACCATATATTTT CASSLATGSDTIYF
TRBJ1-6 NA TRBV7-6 NA TGTGCCAGCAGCTTAGGGGACATCGGAGGATCACCCCTCCACTTT CASSLGDIGGSPLHF
TRBJ2-1 NA TRBV29-1 NA TGCAGCGGCTCCTCCAGCTCCTACAATGAGCAGTTCTTC CSGSSSSYNEQFF
TRBJ2-2 TRBD2 TRBV5-1 NA TGCGCCAGCAGCGCGGGAGACACCGGGGAGCTGTTTTTT CASSAGDTGELFF
TRBJ1-5 TRBD1 TRBV2 once TGTGCCAGCAGCAGAACGGGACAGAAAAATCAGCCCCAGCATTTT CASSRTGQKNQPQHF
TRBJ2-2 TRBD1 TRBV28 NA TGTGCCACCCGTCACAGGGGTGCGCGGGTGGGCACCGGGGAGCTGTTTTTT CATRHRGARVGTGELFF
TRBJ1-5 TRBD1 TRBV19 NA TGTGCCAGTAGTCCACAGGGGGCCCGCAATCAGCCCCAGCATTTT CASSPQGARNQPQHF
TRBJ1-6 NA TRBV3-1/TRBV3-2 NA TGTGCCAGCAGCGGGTTCCCTAGGAATTCACCCCTCCACTTT CASSGFPRNSPLHF
TRBJ2-3 TRBD1 TRBV11-2 once TGTGCCAGCAGCTACTCCTTAGGGGGCACAGAAACGCAGTATTTT CASSYSLGGTETQYF
TRBJ2-5 TRBD2 TRBV10-1 NA TGCGCCACCAAGTCTCGATCTGTCCTAGCCTTGAGCGGGAGGGCCAAGGGCATCCAAGAGACCCAGTACTTC CATKSRSVLALSGRAKGIQETQYF
TRBJ1-4 NA TRBV4-1 many TGCGCCAGCAGCCAAGTCGCGAGGGCCAATGAAAAACTGTTTTTT CASSQVARANEKLFF
TRBJ2-2 TRBD2 TRBV7-6 NA TGTGCCAGCAGCCCCCGGGGAGGGATGAACACCGGGGAGCTGTTTTTT CASSPRGGMNTGELFF
TRBJ1-2 TRBD1 TRBV19 few TGTGCCAGTAATCCTGAAGGGACAGGATTCTATGGCTACACCTTC CASNPEGTGFYGYTF